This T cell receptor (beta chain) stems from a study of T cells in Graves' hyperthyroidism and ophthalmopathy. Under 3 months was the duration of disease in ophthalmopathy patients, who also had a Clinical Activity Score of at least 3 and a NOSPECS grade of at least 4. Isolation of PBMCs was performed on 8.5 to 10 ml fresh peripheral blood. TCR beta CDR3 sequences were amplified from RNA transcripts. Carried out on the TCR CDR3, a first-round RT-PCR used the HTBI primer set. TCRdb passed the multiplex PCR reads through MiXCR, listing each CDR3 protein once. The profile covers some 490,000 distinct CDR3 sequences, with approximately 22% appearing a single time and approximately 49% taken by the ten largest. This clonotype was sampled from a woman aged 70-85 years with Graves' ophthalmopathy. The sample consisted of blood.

This CDR3 is CASSLDRGSTEAFF. Written as DNA, the CDR3 is TGTGCCAGCAGTTTGGACAGGGGCTCCACTGAAGCTTTCTTT. The gene calls are TRBV12-3 or TRBV12-4 and TRBJ1-1, with 9 bases matching TRBD1. Trimming took 3 bases from V and 4 from J; bases not matched to a gene: 3. This CDR3 contains 14 residues.